One sample yielded the 25 T cell receptor beta chains listed below, sequenced in a study of T cell repertoires in cytomegalovirus infection. Their target antigens are unknown. Each CDR3 protein gets one entry after TCRdb re-called the reads with MiXCR. The sample has some 940,000 distinct CDR3 sequences, 31% seen once; the top ten hold roughly 13%. Sequenced material: cultured CD8+ T cells from PBMCs, taken from culture after CMV antigen stimulation. The receptors were sampled from a human donor in good health (CMV status not recorded). Some clones in this sample may be carry-over from other donors' samples.

This clonotype was picked up a small number of times. The chain combines TRBV5-5 with TRBJ2-2, with D uncertain. Trimming removed 3 bases at V and 1 base at J, with 10 bases between. The CDR3 consists of 15 residues. CDR1 is SGHKS and CDR2 is YYEKEE in the germline V gene (reference sequence). CDR3 region: CASSSYPLNTGELFF. The CDR3 DNA sequence: TGTGCCAGCAGCTCCTACCCACTGAACACCGGGGAGCTGTTTTTT. Full variable domain (outside the CDR3, taken from reference TRBV5-5 and TRBJ2-2): DAGVTQSPTHLIKTRGQQVTLRCSPISGHKSVSWYQQVLGQGPQFIFQYYEKEERGRGNFPDRFSARQFPNYSSELNVNALLLGDSALYLCASSSYPLNTGELFFGEGSRLTVL.

In DNA, the CDR3 is TGTGCCAGCAGTCCTGGACAGGGGGCTTCCCTCTATGGCTACACCTTC. Translation: CASSPGQGASLYGYTF. V usage is TRBV27 and J usage is TRBJ1-2; TRBD1 matches at 11 bases. The germline gives CDR1 MNHEY, CDR2 SMNVEV (reference sequence). The J segment lost 4 bases and the V segment lost 5 bases, leaving 9 bases of the junction unmatched. The CDR3 runs to 16 residues.

The rearrangement uses TRBV5-4 and TRBJ2-1; D is undetermined. Germline V gene sequence: CDR1 SGHNT, CDR2 YYREEE (reference sequence). The CDR3 has 12 amino acids. V dropped 0 bases and J dropped 13 bases, with 11 bases sitting between them. CDR3 bases: TGTGCCAGCAGCTTGGGGTTGGGCCCTCAGTTCTTC. Translation gives CASSLGLGPQFF.

The V and J genes are TRBV24-1 and TRBJ1-2, with D maybe TRBD1 (6 bases). CDR1 and CDR2 from the germline V gene are KGHDR and SFDVKD. This CDR3 region has 13 residues. V gave up 5 bases and J gave up 4 bases, with 10 bases separating them. CDR3 sequence reads: CATSAADSYGYTF. DNA of the CDR3: TGTGCCACCAGTGCCGCGGACAGCTATGGCTACACCTTC.

The chain combines TRBV27 with TRBJ2-1; 7 bases are a match to TRBD1. Losses at the gene ends were 8 bases for V and 4 bases for J; bases not matched to a gene: 5. Germline assignment: CDR1 MNHEY and CDR2 SMNVEV (reference sequence). The CDR3 is made up of 13 amino acids. This CDR3 is CASSQGYYNEQFF. In DNA form, the CDR3 reads TGTGCCAGCTCACAGGGGTATTACAATGAGCAGTTCTTC.

The chain links TRBV2 to TRBJ1-1; 8 bases match TRBD1. Germline loops: CDR1 SNHLY, CDR2 FYNNEI. Trimming took 6 bases from V and 0 from J; bases not matched to a gene: 12. The CDR3 contains 17 residues. CDR3 DNA: TGTGCCAGCAGATACACAGGGGGGGTTACTTTGAACACTGAAGCTTTCTTT. Its protein is CASRYTGGVTLNTEAFF.

This clonotype was counted a few times. V gene TRBV6-5 combines with J gene TRBJ1-1; maybe TRBD1 (5 bases). This CDR3 is built from 15 residues. V gave up 6 bases and J gave up 1 base, with 15 bases separating them. Germline V gene lookup returns CDR1 MNHEY and CDR2 SVGAGI. In DNA form, the CDR3 reads TGTGCCAGCAGCCCCCCCTGGACACCGAACACTGAAGCTTTCTTT. Translating gives CASSPPWTPNTEAFF.

The V and J genes are TRBV20-1 and TRBJ1-4, with 7 nucleotides matching TRBD1. The germline gives CDR1 DFQATT, CDR2 SNEGSKA (reference sequence). J gave up 3 bases and V 4 bases, and 8 bases lay outside the gene matches. The CDR3 has 15 amino acids. As DNA, the CDR3 is TGCAGTGCTATCGACAGGGCCAGGGCTAATGAAAAACTGTTTTTT. Amino acids: CSAIDRARANEKLFF.

V is TRBV15 and J is TRBJ2-7; D remains unclear. V lost 1 base, J lost 5 bases, and 6 bases lay in between. The CDR3 loop spans 12 amino acids. Germline-derived CDR1 and CDR2 are LNHNV and YYDKDF (reference sequence). The chain's CDR3 is CATSRVNHEQYF. The CDR3 region has the DNA TGTGCCACCAGCAGAGTTAACCACGAGCAGTACTTC.

There are a few counts of this clonotype. The chain joins TRBV4-1 to TRBJ2-1; TRBD2 is a possible D gene (5 bases). Germline values: CDR1 MGHRA, CDR2 YSYEKL. V was trimmed by 0 bases and J by 2 bases, leaving 11 bases between them. The CDR3 is made up of 16 amino acids. The CDR3 loop is CASSQEGDVAYNEQFF. CDR3 coding DNA: TGCGCCAGCAGCCAAGAGGGAGACGTCGCCTACAATGAGCAGTTCTTC.

V is TRBV4-1 and J is TRBJ2-7, with D unclear. V was cut by 5 bases and J by 3 bases, with 17 bases left in between. The CDR3 sequence is 15 residues long. Germline CDR1 and CDR2: MGHRA and YSYEKL. CDR3 in amino acids: CASSSLPRSVYEQYF. CDR3 coding DNA: TGCGCCAGCAGCTCTCTCCCACGAAGCGTCTACGAGCAGTACTTC.

Ten or more counts support this clonotype. The J gene is TRBJ2-7, the V gene TRBV7-8; the match to TRBD2 covers 12 bases. In germline, CDR1 is SGHVS, CDR2 FQNEAQ. Losses at the gene ends were 3 bases for V and 4 bases for J; bases not matched to a gene: 10. The CDR3 is 17 amino acids. CDR3 sequence: CASSFELAGGKTYEQYF. The CDR3 bases are TGTGCCAGCAGCTTCGAGCTAGCGGGGGGGAAAACTTACGAGCAGTACTTC.

This clonotype was picked up a small number of times. This chain joins TRBV2 and TRBJ2-7; TRBD1 might be the D (5 bases). Germline V CDR1 and CDR2: SNHLY, FYNNEI. CDR3 length equals 13 residues. V lost 4 bases and J lost 5, with 12 bases in between. DNA for the CDR3: TGTGCCAGCAGTGTTGGGGCGAGAAACGAGCAGTACTTC. Protein: CASSVGARNEQYF.

V usage is TRBV11-2 and J usage is TRBJ1-4; perhaps TRBD1 as D (5 bases). This CDR3 has 15 amino acids. V gave up 5 bases and J gave up 4 bases, with 14 bases separating them. Germline-derived CDR1 and CDR2 are SGHAT and FQNNGV. The CDR3 DNA follows: TGTGCCAGCAGCCCACGGGGGTATGGTAATGAAAAACTGTTTTTT. Its translation is CASSPRGYGNEKLFF. The full variable domain, with the rest looked up from reference TRBV11-2 and TRBJ1-4, is EAGVAQSPRYKIIEKRQSVAFWCNPISGHATLYWYQQILGQGPKLLIQFQNNGVVDDSQLPKDRFSAERLKGVDSTLKIQPAKLEDSAVYLCASSPRGYGNEKLFFGSGTQLSVL.

This clonotype was counted ten times or more. The rearrangement uses TRBV4-1 and TRBJ1-4; TRBD1 is a possible D gene (5 bases). The germline CDR1 and CDR2 sequences are MGHRA and YSYEKL. This CDR3 region has 12 residues. V lost 2 bases and J 7 bases, leaving 5 bases between the germline ends. Here the CDR3 reads CASSQQGEKLFF. CDR3 sequence (DNA): TGCGCCAGCAGCCAACAGGGTGAAAAACTGTTTTTT.

The genes are TRBV2 and TRBJ2-7, with TRBD1 matching over 7 bases. With V trimmed by 8 bases and J by 0 bases, 7 bases remained unmatched. The CDR3 sequence is 14 residues long. Germline V gives CDR1 SNHLY, CDR2 FYNNEI. The CDR3 DNA sequence: TGTGCCAGCCCGGCACAGGGGAGCTCCTACGAGCAGTACTTC. This codes for CASPAQGSSYEQYF.

The chain has TRBV7-6 and TRBJ1-4, with D maybe TRBD1 (5 bases). CDR1 and CDR2 from the germline V gene are SGHVS and FNYEAQ. CDR3 length equals 13 residues. The ends were cut back, 7 bases at V and 4 bases at J, with 10 bases in the middle. The chain's CDR3 is CASNYGGNEKLFF. In DNA, the CDR3 is TGTGCCAGCAACTACGGGGGTAATGAAAAACTGTTTTTT.

V and J are TRBV6-5 and TRBJ1-5; D not resolved. The germline CDR1 and CDR2 sequences are MNHEY and SVGAGI. This CDR3 has 15 amino acids. V was clipped by 2 bases and J by 0 bases, with 8 bases between them. CDR3: CASSYGANSNQPQHF. The CDR3 region has the DNA TGTGCCAGCAGTTACGGTGCTAATAGCAATCAGCCCCAGCATTTT.

The chain joins TRBV12-5 to TRBJ2-1; D might be TRBD2 (7 bases). The germline CDR1 and CDR2 sequences are LGHNT and FRNRAP. This CDR3 has 19 residues. Deletions cut 0 bases from V and 0 bases from J, with 18 bases between. The DNA for the CDR3 is TGTGCTAGTGGTTTGGTATATCGGCGGGGGCGCCACTCCTACAATGAGCAGTTCTTC. Amino acids: CASGLVYRRGRHSYNEQFF.

This chain uses TRBV7-9 with TRBJ2-7; the match to TRBD1 covers 9 bases. CDR3 size: 12 residues. Germline values: CDR1 SEHNR, CDR2 FQNEAQ (reference sequence). Trimming removed 8 bases from V and 2 bases from J; junction bases left unmatched: 1. CDR3 amino acids: CASRDRAYEQYF. In DNA, the CDR3 is TGTGCCAGCCGGGACAGGGCCTACGAGCAGTACTTC.

This clonotype was seen a handful of times. The chain carries TRBV7-8 and TRBJ1-1; TRBD1 aligns across 8 bases. This CDR3 spans 14 amino acids. The junction had 7 bases not matched to a gene; V was cut back by 3 bases and J by 7 bases. Germline V gene sequence: CDR1 SGHVS, CDR2 FQNEAQ. CDR3 DNA: TGTGCCAGCAGCTTCAGGGGGCGCAGCAGTGAAGCTTTCTTT. It specifies CASSFRGRSSEAFF.

As concerns this clonotype: A read error may account for a junction end that differs from germline. This chain joins TRBV7-2 and TRBJ1-6; TRBD1 aligns across 7 bases. The CDR3 extends over 15 amino acids. Germline V lookup: CDR1 SGHTA, CDR2 FQGNSA. In DNA form, the CDR3 reads TGTGCCAGCAGCCTAGCCGGGACAGATAATTCACCCCTCCACTTT. Encoded protein: CASSLAGTDNSPLHF.

This clonotype came up a few times. The chain has TRBV7-9 and TRBJ2-3; D is uncertain. Looked up from germline, CDR1 is SEHNR and CDR2 is FQNEAQ (reference sequence). The V end lost 5 bases, the J end lost 5 bases, and 14 bases lay between the germline ends. The CDR3 totals 14 residues. The CDR3 nucleotides read TGTGCCAGCAGCCCCGGGCCCTCGAAAGATACGCAGTATTTT. Protein sequence: CASSPGPSKDTQYF.

This clonotype turned up a few times. The gene calls are TRBV6-5 and TRBJ2-7; D is perhaps TRBD1 (6 bases). Per the germline V gene, CDR1 is MNHEY and CDR2 is SVGAGI. V shed 2 bases and J shed 7 bases, with 12 bases lying between them. This CDR3 is built from 13 residues. CDR3 DNA: TGTGCCAGCAGTTACCAGGACAGTACGGAGCAGTACTTC. Translated: CASSYQDSTEQYF.

J is TRBJ2-6 and V is TRBV2; D is unclear. V was shortened by 4 bases and J by 0 bases, with 10 bases between the two germline ends. This CDR3 has 16 amino acids. Germline V gene sequence: CDR1 SNHLY, CDR2 FYNNEI. CDR3 protein: CASSGDYDSGANVLTF. CDR3 DNA sequence: TGTGCCAGCAGTGGGGATTACGACTCTGGGGCCAACGTCCTGACTTTC.